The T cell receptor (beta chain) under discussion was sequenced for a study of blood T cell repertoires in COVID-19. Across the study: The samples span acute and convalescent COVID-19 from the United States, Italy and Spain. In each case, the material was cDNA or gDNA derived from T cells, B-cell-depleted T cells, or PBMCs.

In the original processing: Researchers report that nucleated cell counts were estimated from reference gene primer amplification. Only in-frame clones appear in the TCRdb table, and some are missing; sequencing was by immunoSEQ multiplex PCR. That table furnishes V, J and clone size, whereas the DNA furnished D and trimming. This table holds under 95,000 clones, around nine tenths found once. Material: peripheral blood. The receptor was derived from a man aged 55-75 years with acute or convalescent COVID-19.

CDR3 in amino acids: CASSLPGGPYEQYF. In DNA form, the CDR3 reads TGTGCCAGCAGCTTACCGGGGGGACCCTACGAGCAGTACTTC. The chain links TRBV7-2 to TRBJ2-7; the match to TRBD2 covers 7 bases. The CDR3 runs 14 residues. Unmatched junction bases numbered 3, after V lost 2 bases and J lost 2 bases. CDR1 and CDR2 (germline): SGHTA, FQGNSA.